The next 2 T cell receptor beta chains were all read from a single sample in a study of early T cells in non-severe SARS-CoV-2 infection (dated by TCRdb to about 2021). The protocol used for the library was 5' RACE. This sample was sequenced with a NextSeq 500. TCRdb itself trimmed the public reads at Q25 with fastp, ran MiXCR and retained productive beta chains. Merged by CDR3 protein, the rows form single entries marked with the most common genes and DNA. A total of approximately 60,000 distinct CDR3 sequences appear in this sample, over 9.5% of them only once. 2.5% to 3% of the sample lies in the top ten. The sequenced material came from whole blood. The receptors were gathered from an adult who was a healthcare worker with PCR-confirmed SARS-CoV-2 infection or an uninfected control (not recorded which).

This clonotype was counted only a few times. V gene TRBV29-1 combines with J gene TRBJ1-5; possible D gene TRBD1, 6 bases. This CDR3 comprises 12 residues. Per the germline V gene, CDR1 is SQVTM and CDR2 is ANQGSEA. V lost 4 bases and J 9 bases, leaving 13 bases between the germline ends. CDR3 sequence: CSVAAQGGPQHF. CDR3 DNA: TGCAGCGTTGCGGCACAGGGAGGGCCCCAGCATTTT.

The rearrangement links TRBV29-1 to TRBJ1-1; no clear D gene. The CDR3 spans 14 residues. In germline, CDR1 is SQVTM, CDR2 ANQGSEA. V lost 5 bases to trimming and J lost 1 base, with 14 bases between them. In DNA form, the CDR3 reads TGCAGCGTTACCAACAGACTGGCGAACACTGAAGCTTTCTTT. The encoded protein is CSVTNRLANTEAFF.